The entry that follows covers one T cell receptor beta chain sequence. This entry is derived from a study of shared clonotypes between healthy human individuals. About the study: The donor pool was made up of a couple of women and three men aged 18 to 49.

Deletions cut 2 bases from V and 4 bases from J, with 13 bases between. The CDR3 covers 15 residues. Germline V gene data show CDR1 as SGHRS and CDR2 as YFSETQ. Partitioning of CD4+ cells yielded a CD45RA+ naive subset and a CD45RA-negative memory subset. Several immunoSEQ plates received, in even portions, the genomic DNA of each subset. The protocol was immunoSEQ multiplex PCR, while the TCRdb copy is restricted to in-frame clones and leaves out a portion. The sample carries approximately 2,300,000 clones, 85% to 95% recorded once. The chain employs TRBV5-1 and TRBJ2-1, with D perhaps matching TRBD1 or TRBD2 (5 bases each). The receptor's source is a man younger than 35 in good health. Some clones in this sample may be carry-over from other donors' samples. Sequencing was performed on naive CD4+ T cells from PBMCs. Regarding subset: CD45RA+ positively selected. The CDR3 spells CASSLGEIVYNEQFF. CDR3 bases: TGCGCCAGCAGCTTAGGGGAGATAGTTTACAATGAGCAGTTCTTC.